Only a few counts were recorded for the clone carrying this T cell receptor (beta chain). In TCRdb, the 5' RACE reads were re-called with MiXCR into one record per CDR3 protein. Here the sample spans 350,000 to 450,000 distinct CDR3 sequences, 18% being singletons. These data belong to a study of identical twins. Germline V lookup: CDR1 MDHEN, CDR2 SYDVKM. The CDR3 has 13 amino acids. V gave up 10 bases and J gave up 2 bases, with 14 bases separating them. The receptor's source is a man aged 50-60 years in good health. Material: naive T cells sorted from blood. The V call is TRBV28, the J call TRBJ2-5; D is ambiguous. CDR3 bases: TGTGCCACCCTGGAGTCCGGGCAAGAGACCCAGTACTTC. Translation gives CATLESGQETQYF.